Below are 11 T cell receptor beta chains sequenced from a single sample in a study of CD8 T cells in Susac syndrome (dated by TCRdb to between 2017 and 2020). Library construction relied on the immunoSEQ multiplex PCR assay. RNA was extracted using the RNeasy kit, and about 0.5 to 1 microgram was reverse transcribed with random hexamers. The public reads were run again by TCRdb, first through fastp at Q25 and then through MiXCR, and only productive beta chains were kept. When rows share a CDR3 protein, they turn into one entry using the most common DNA and genes. The sample contains around 200,000 distinct CDR3 sequences, roughly 94% of them found a single time. 0.1% of the sample belongs to the ten largest clones. Sequencing used CD4+ T cells from PBMCs. These receptor sequences come from a human donor in good health.

The chain couples TRBV28 to TRBJ1-4, with no clear D. Germline V gene lookup returns CDR1 MDHEN and CDR2 SYDVKM. Between the trimmed V and J ends, which lost 4 bases and 5 bases, there was a span of 11 bases. The CDR3 spans 14 residues. This chain's CDR3 is CASSSKAGNEKLFF. CDR3 nucleotide sequence: TGTGCCAGCAGTTCTAAGGCGGGGAATGAAAAACTGTTTTTT.

The chain employs TRBV28 and TRBJ1-4; D ambiguous. This CDR3 region has 13 residues. The germline V gene has CDR1 MDHEN and CDR2 SYDVKM. V gave up 2 bases and J gave up 11 bases, with 12 bases separating them. The CDR3 DNA follows: TGTGCCAGCAGTTTACAGATAGGAGGGAAACTGTTTTTT. Residues: CASSLQIGGKLFF.

This rearrangement joins TRBV3-1 to TRBJ2-6; D gene ambiguous. V lost 4 bases and J 0 bases, leaving 7 bases between the germline ends. The CDR3 consists of 15 residues. Germline V gene data show CDR1 as LGHDT and CDR2 as YNNKEL (reference sequence). CDR3 nucleotides: TGTGCCAGCAGCCCCGTTAGCTCTGGGGCCAACGTCCTGACTTTC. Protein sequence: CASSPVSSGANVLTF.

V gene TRBV5-1 combines with J gene TRBJ2-5; possible D gene TRBD2, 6 bases. The CDR3 is 14 residues long. In germline, CDR1 is SGHRS, CDR2 YFSETQ. The V and J ends lost 5 bases and 1 base respectively, with 12 bases between them. The CDR3 DNA reads TGCGCCAGCAGAGTGGTGGGACTCCAAGAGACCCAGTACTTC. Translated, it gives CASRVVGLQETQYF.

The chain joins TRBV2 to TRBJ2-3; maybe TRBD1 (5 bases). Trimming stripped 2 bases from V and 4 bases from J, with 10 bases between. Looked up from germline, CDR1 is SNHLY and CDR2 is FYNNEI. The CDR3 consists of 14 residues. The CDR3 is CASSELSRADTQYF. The CDR3 DNA sequence: TGTGCCAGCAGTGAACTCAGCAGGGCAGATACGCAGTATTTT.

J is TRBJ2-2 and V is TRBV3-1, with a tentative D call TRBD1 (5 bases). This CDR3 has 14 amino acids. Germline V CDR1 and CDR2: LGHDT, YNNKEL (reference sequence). The V and J ends lost 4 bases and 4 bases respectively, with 10 bases between them. CDR3 coding DNA: TGTGCCAGCAGCCGACAGCTAAGCACCGGGGAGCTGTTTTTT. It codes for CASSRQLSTGELFF.

This clonotype appeared once. The chain recombines TRBV5-1 with TRBJ2-5; weak D call: TRBD1 (6 bases). The CDR3 has 14 amino acids. Germline-derived CDR1 and CDR2 are SGHRS and YFSETQ. V lost 4 bases, J lost 3 bases, and 13 bases lay in between. This chain's CDR3 is CASSTQGIEETQYF. The CDR3 DNA is TGCGCCAGCAGCACGCAGGGGATTGAAGAGACCCAGTACTTC.

The J gene is TRBJ2-1, the V gene TRBV7-3, with 10 bases that match TRBD2. CDR1 and CDR2 (germline): SGHTA, FQGTGA. J gave up 8 bases and V 5 bases, and 9 bases lay outside the gene matches. CDR3 length: 15 residues. CDR3 DNA: TGTGCCAGCAGCCTGCTAGCGGGAGACGCGGATGAGCAGTTCTTC. Encoded protein: CASSLLAGDADEQFF.

The chain combines TRBV29-1 with TRBJ2-7, with D perhaps given as TRBD1 or TRBD2 (5 bases each). Trimming shortened V by 7 bases and J by 0 bases, and 10 bases separated the two germline ends. Per germline, CDR1 SQVTM and CDR2 ANQGSEA. This CDR3 spans 12 amino acids. This chain's CDR3 is CSAGTSSYEQYF. The CDR3 DNA follows: TGCAGCGCAGGGACCAGCTCCTACGAGCAGTACTTC.

The V call is TRBV28, the J call TRBJ2-7; D gene ambiguous. The CDR3 extends over 14 amino acids. The V and J ends lost 2 bases and 1 base respectively, with 9 bases between them. Germline-derived CDR1 and CDR2 are MDHEN and SYDVKM. CDR3 DNA sequence: TGTGCCAGCAGTTTAAGGACGGTATCCTACGAGCAGTACGTC. It translates to CASSLRTVSYEQYV.

The CDR3 bases are TGCGCCAGCAGCCAGGAACCGGAACCCACAGATACGCAGTATTTT. Translation gives CASSQEPEPTDTQYF. The genes are TRBV4-3 and TRBJ2-3; D is ambiguous. The CDR3 consists of 15 residues. Germline CDR1 and CDR2: LGHNA and YSLEER. Trimming removed 3 bases from V and 2 bases from J, with 12 bases in between.